This TCR beta chain emerged from a study of OX40 agonist ivuxolimab in advanced cancers. For the wider study: Ivuxolimab was an agonistic, fully human IgG2 monoclonal antibody directed against OX40 (CD134), a costimulatory receptor. Intravenous ivuxolimab was administered to patients every 2 weeks at six dose levels: 0.01, 0.1, 0.3, 1.5, 3 and 10 mg/kg. Of the 50 or so patients in dose escalation, approximately 20 had hepatocellular carcinoma, roughly 15 had melanoma, 9 had renal cell carcinoma and 9 had head and neck cancer. A male proportion of around 83% and a mean age of 60 years, ranging from 23 to 79, were recorded for the dose-escalation cohort. Prior anti-PD-1, anti-PD-L1 or anti-CTLA-4 therapy was permitted, and approximately 40% of dose-escalation patients had received checkpoint inhibitors. Partial responses occurred in three dose-escalation patients: two with cutaneous melanoma and one with hepatocellular carcinoma. The point of sequencing TCRbeta in the periphery was to test whether ivuxolimab changed TCR sequence diversity and drove clonal T-cell expansion. The paper covers the monotherapy dose-escalation part of the phase I ivuxolimab trial, which included N of about 50 patients.

What the research found in general, with its limitations: Low levels of normalized T-cell clonal expansion were also shown by some nonresponding patients. After ivuxolimab, CD8+ T cells had more expanded clones than CD4+ T cells on average. The antigen specificity of the peripheral T cells that underwent clonal expansion was not determined. Partial responders in the 0.1-3.0 mg/kg groups had among the lowest normalized peripheral clonal expansion, especially among CD8+ T cells. At doses from 0.1 to 3.0 mg/kg, clonal expansion was seen in both CD4+ and CD8+ blood T cells between baseline and week 6.

Trimming costs V 5 bases and J 10 bases, and their ends lie 14 bases apart. Taken from cysteine to phenylalanine, the CDR3 has 12 residues. Only CDR3 DNA remains: 36 bases, in frame from the first base. Sequences SGHAT (CDR1) and FQNNGV (CDR2) are obtained from the germline V gene. For sequencing of the TCRbeta CDR3 region, genomic DNA was extracted from the sorted cells. TCRbeta CDR3 regions were sequenced using the immunoSEQ Assay. Held by TCRdb, this immuneACCESS table contains in-frame sequences only and omits some clones. Under half of the omission traces to an unresolved V gene where checked; the cause of the rest is unknown. The sample profile shows tens of thousands of clones; 92% of them were found once. The ten largest make up 1% to 1.3% of the sample. Patients with a history of autoimmune disease or receiving systemic immunosuppression were excluded from the trial. In every dose cohort, peripheral blood was drawn for TCR sequencing at baseline, cycle 4 day 1, and cycle 7 day 1. Samples came from an open-label, multicenter, first-in-human phase I dose-escalation trial of ivuxolimab. The trial enrolled adults with locally advanced or metastatic head and neck squamous cell, hepatocellular, melanoma or renal cell carcinoma. Before TCR sequencing, CD4+ T cells and CD8+ T cells from peripheral blood were sorted into separate populations.

Note on this clone: The antigen it binds to is not known. No qualities accompany the bases; no much larger clone lies one base away.

The sequence derives from an adult with an advanced solid tumor such as melanoma, head and neck, liver or kidney cancer. The input for sequencing was CD4+ or CD8+ T cells sorted from blood, taken in a trial of the OX40 agonist ivuxolimab. The sequence is built from TRBV11-2 and TRBJ2-5, with a weak D call of TRBD1 (6 bases match). The DNA sequence reads TGTGCCAGCAGCATGGGCCTGGGACACCAGTACTTC. This translates into CASSMGLGHQYF.